The entry that follows covers one TCR beta chain sequence. As yet, its antigen is unknown. This entry belongs to a study of cytomegalovirus exposure and HLA in healthy donors. Study results and caveats: Available immune exposure information covered CMV serostatus only. In vitro data verified three CMV-associated chains as specific for CMV antigens. The investigators catalogued 164 TCR beta chains as cytomegalovirus-associated.

The CDR3 spans 16 residues. CDR1 MGHRA and CDR2 YSYEKL come from the germline V gene. Trimming pared 0 bases from V and 2 bases from J, leaving 14 bases between. A multiplex PCR was run with 60 Vbeta primers and 13 Jbeta primers. Clones were read by immunoSEQ multiplex PCR, and TCRdb kept only the in-frame ones, dropping some. The sample includes 150,000 to 200,000 clones, 81% of them seen just once. V usage is TRBV4-1 and J usage is TRBJ2-7, with a tentative D call TRBD2 (5 bases). Sample: PBMCs. This sequence was found in a man in his late teens or twenties in good health and CMV-seronegative. The CDR3 nucleotides read TGCGCCAGCAGCCAAGATGGAGCTAGCATGGCCTACGAGCAGTACTTC. Translation: CASSQDGASMAYEQYF.